This T cell receptor (beta chain) stems from a study of preoperative IRX-2 immunotherapy in early breast cancer. Profiled with immunoSEQ multiplex PCR; TCRdb holds only in-frame clones, not every one. The sample holds 25,000 or so clones; more than 80% are singletons and the top ten take approximately 9%. Germline loops: CDR1 SGHNT, CDR2 YYREEE (reference sequence). The CDR3 consists of 13 residues. Deletions cut 1 base from V and 7 bases from J, with 9 bases between. Treatment noted: preoperative locoregional IRX-2 cytokine immunotherapy. This phase Ib study tested locoregional IRX-2 cytokine immunotherapy given before surgery.

Sequencing was performed on tumor tissue, taken after IRX-2 immunotherapy. The TCR was taken from a human donor with breast cancer. The chain uses TRBV5-4 and TRBJ2-1, with a weak D call TRBD2 (6 bases). DNA for the CDR3: TGTGCCAGCAGCTTGACGGAGGGGAATGAGCAGTTCTTC. Its translation is CASSLTEGNEQFF.